Shown below are 23 T cell receptor beta chains from a single sample sequenced in a study of blood T cell repertoires in COVID-19. Here immunoSEQ multiplex PCR was the method, and the copy in TCRdb shows in-frame clones only, minus some. The table shows 65,000 to 70,000 clones, with 80% to 85% occurring only once. Sequenced: peripheral blood. The source of these receptors is a woman aged 55-69 years with acute or convalescent COVID-19.

This chain connects TRBV6-6 to TRBJ2-4, with 8 bases aligning to TRBD1. CDR3 length: 17 residues. Germline-derived CDR1 and CDR2 are MNHNY and SVGAGI (reference sequence). With V trimmed by 5 bases and J by 0 bases, 9 bases remained unmatched. CDR3 DNA sequence: TGTGCCAGCAGTCCCAAGACAGGGGCCTTAGCCAAAAACATTCAGTACTTC. It codes for CASSPKTGALAKNIQYF.

This chain uses TRBV5-6 with TRBJ2-3, with 8 bases matching TRBD2. Per germline, CDR1 SGHDT and CDR2 YYEEEE. V shed 4 bases, J shed 5 bases, and the junction held 12 bases outside the gene matches. This CDR3 region has 16 residues. DNA for the CDR3: TGTGCCAGCAGCCCGCCCTTCGGGGGGGGGCTAGATACGCAGTATTTT. Translation gives CASSPPFGGGLDTQYF.

This chain uses TRBV2 with TRBJ2-1, with 15 bases aligning to TRBD2. The V gene's germline CDR1 is SNHLY and CDR2 FYNNEI. This CDR3 is 16 amino acids long. The V and J ends lost 6 bases and 5 bases, in that order; junction bases with no gene match: 5. This chain's CDR3 is CASRMGLAGGNNEQFF. The CDR3, as DNA: TGTGCCAGCAGGATGGGACTAGCGGGGGGAAACAATGAGCAGTTCTTC.

This clone was observed a single time. The chain links TRBV5-1 to TRBJ1-5; 7 bases agree with TRBD1. V shed 0 bases, J shed 4 bases, and the junction held 4 bases outside the gene matches. The CDR3 runs 15 residues. Germline V CDR1 and CDR2: SGHRS, YFSETQ. The CDR3 spells CASSLGDSQNQPQHF. The DNA for the CDR3 is TGCGCCAGCAGCTTGGGGGACAGCCAGAATCAGCCCCAGCATTTT.

V usage is TRBV5-1 and J usage is TRBJ2-1, with 7 nucleotides matching TRBD2. CDR1 and CDR2 from the germline V gene are SGHRS and YFSETQ. V was clipped by 2 bases and J by 0 bases; unmatched bases: 17. The CDR3 sequence is 20 residues long. The CDR3 bases are TGCGCCAGCAGCTTCCCTCCCTCCTCAAAGCGGGGAAGCTCCTACAATGAGCAGTTCTTC. As protein: CASSFPPSSKRGSSYNEQFF.

The chain has TRBV2 and TRBJ1-2; 11 bases line up with TRBD1. The V and J ends lost 3 bases and 7 bases, in that order; junction bases with no gene match: 7. Per the germline V gene, CDR1 is SNHLY and CDR2 is FYNNEI. The CDR3 totals 15 residues. CDR3 sequence (DNA): TGTGCCAGCAGTGAGGGGACAGGGGGGGCTCGTGGCTACACCTTC. Its translation: CASSEGTGGARGYTF.

The rearrangement links TRBV10-2 to TRBJ2-1, with TRBD2 matching 12 bases. Per germline, CDR1 WSHSY and CDR2 SAAADI. CDR3 length equals 16 residues. Trimming at V came to 5 bases and at J to 9 bases, leaving 11 bases not matched to a gene. The CDR3 region has the DNA TGCGCCAGCAGTCCTAGCGGGGGGGCCTCCCGAGCTGAGCAGTTCTTC. It translates to CASSPSGGASRAEQFF.

The rearrangement uses TRBV9 and TRBJ2-3, with 8 bases lining up with TRBD1. The CDR3 covers 16 residues. V lost 3 bases and J lost 5; bases outside the gene matches: 11. Germline V gene sequence: CDR1 SGDLS, CDR2 YYNGEE. The DNA for the CDR3 is TGTGCCAGCAGCGAGACCGGGCAGGGGGCCGGAGATACGCAGTATTTT. Translating gives CASSETGQGAGDTQYF.

V gene TRBV19 combines with J gene TRBJ1-6; TRBD1 agrees at 7 bases. In germline, CDR1 is LNHDA, CDR2 SQIVND (reference sequence). The CDR3 is 16 residues long. Trimming cost V 6 bases and J 4 bases; bases outside gene matches: 9. DNA for the CDR3: TGTGCCAGTAGCAACAGGGACAGCTTTTATAATTCACCCCTCCACTTT. Its protein product is CASSNRDSFYNSPLHF.

The gene calls are TRBV19 and TRBJ1-2; possibly TRBD1 for D (6 bases). The CDR3 consists of 14 residues. Germline V gives CDR1 LNHDA, CDR2 SQIVND (reference sequence). Trimming took off 7 bases at V and 1 base at J, with 13 bases between the two ends. CDR3 sequence (DNA): TGTGCCAGTACCCAGGGGTTGGTTAACTATGGCTACACCTTC. Amino acid sequence: CASTQGLVNYGYTF.

J is TRBJ2-1 and V is TRBV2; D possibly corresponds to TRBD2 (6 bases). The CDR3 has 12 residues. Germline V gives CDR1 SNHLY, CDR2 FYNNEI. V lost 6 bases and J 6 bases, leaving 9 bases between the germline ends. The CDR3 here is CASRGTANEQFF. The CDR3 nucleotides are TGTGCCAGCAGAGGGACTGCCAATGAGCAGTTCTTC. Together with reference TRBV2 and TRBJ2-1, the CDR3 gives the full variable domain: EPEVTQTPSHQVTQMGQEVILRCVPISNHLYFYWYRQILGQKVEFLVSFYNNEISEKSEIFDDQFSVERPDGSNFTLKIRSTKLEDSAMYFCASRGTANEQFFGPGTRLTVL.

This clone was detected only a few times. The CDR3 loop reads CASSQEAFTSEAFF. CDR3 nucleotide sequence: TGCGCCAGCAGCCAAGAGGCCTTTACGTCTGAAGCTTTCTTT. This chain connects TRBV4-1 to TRBJ1-1; D remains unclear. CDR3 size: 14 residues. V lost 0 bases, J lost 6 bases, and 11 bases lay in between. The V gene's germline CDR1 is MGHRA and CDR2 YSYEKL.

This chain links TRBV15 with TRBJ1-3; D gene uncertain. The CDR3 is 16 amino acids. Germline assignment: CDR1 LNHNV and CDR2 YYDKDF (reference sequence). V was cut by 5 bases and J by 0 bases, with 14 bases left in between. DNA of the CDR3: TGTGCCACCAGCTCCAAGGTGGGCCTCTCTGGAAACACCATATATTTT. Translating gives CATSSKVGLSGNTIYF. Full variable domain (outside the CDR3, taken from reference TRBV15 and TRBJ1-3): DAMVIQNPRYQVTQFGKPVTLSCSQTLNHNVMYWYQQKSSQAPKLLFHYYDKDFNNEADTPDNFQSRRPNTSFCFLDIRSPGLGDTAMYLCATSSKVGLSGNTIYFGEGSWLTVV.

The gene calls are TRBV11-2 and TRBJ1-5, with D perhaps TRBD1 (5 bases). CDR3 length equals 14 residues. The germline gives CDR1 SGHAT, CDR2 FQNNGV. V was shortened by 5 bases and J by 6 bases, with 14 bases between the two germline ends. In DNA, the CDR3 is TGTGCCAGCAGCCCGGGGGTACAAGGTCAGCCCCAGCATTTT. Its translation: CASSPGVQGQPQHF.

V gene TRBV6-5 combines with J gene TRBJ1-1; tentatively, D is TRBD1 (6 bases). Germline loops: CDR1 MNHEY, CDR2 SVGAGI. This CDR3 region has 15 residues. Trimming cost V 2 bases and J 1 base, with 11 bases left between them. The CDR3 reads CASSYRRQANTEAFF. CDR3 sequence (DNA): TGTGCCAGCAGTTACCGCCGACAGGCGAACACTGAAGCTTTCTTT.

The table lists this clone with a count of one. The rearrangement joins TRBV19 to TRBJ1-1; TRBD1 matches 7 bases. The CDR3 has 15 amino acids. Germline CDR1 and CDR2: LNHDA and SQIVND (reference sequence). V lost 2 bases and J lost 1; bases outside the gene matches: 4. In DNA, the CDR3 is TGTGCCAGTAGTATATGGAGGACAGGGAACACTGAAGCTTTCTTT. Amino acid sequence: CASSIWRTGNTEAFF.

The V call is TRBV5-1, the J call TRBJ1-6; possibly TRBD1 for D (6 bases). CDR3 length: 14 amino acids. CDR1 is SGHRS, CDR2 YFSETQ, per germline. Trimming stripped 2 bases from V and 12 bases from J, with 15 bases between. CDR3: CASSLGGRQGPLHF. CDR3 DNA: TGCGCCAGCAGCTTAGGGGGACGTCAGGGACCCCTCCACTTT.

The chain joins TRBV5-6 to TRBJ1-2, with 9 bases that match TRBD1. This CDR3 contains 13 residues. J lost 8 bases, V lost 5 bases, and 7 bases had no gene match. Germline V gene data show CDR1 as SGHDT and CDR2 as YYEEEE. The DNA of the CDR3 is TGTGCCAGCAGGTTACAGGGGGCGGGAGGCTACACCTTC. It is translated as CASRLQGAGGYTF.

The chain employs TRBV18 and TRBJ1-1; 7 nucleotides agree with TRBD1. J was trimmed by 6 bases and V by 5 bases; bases with no gene match: 6. Looked up from germline, CDR1 is KGHSH and CDR2 is LQKENI. The CDR3 is 13 residues long. The CDR3 is CASSAKDRAEAFF. DNA for the CDR3: TGTGCCAGCTCAGCAAAAGACAGGGCTGAAGCTTTCTTT.

The V call is TRBV11-3, the J call TRBJ2-2; D not certain. V shed 4 bases and J shed 0 bases, with 6 bases lying between them. The CDR3 totals 14 residues. Germline V lookup: CDR1 SGHNT, CDR2 YENEEA. Written as DNA, the CDR3 is TGTGCCAGCAGCTCAGTCACGAACACCGGGGAGCTGTTTTTT. Its translation is CASSSVTNTGELFF.

This clone was recorded only once. The J gene is TRBJ2-5, the V gene TRBV6-5, with a weak D call TRBD1 (6 bases). Germline loops: CDR1 MNHEY, CDR2 SVGAGI. V lost 6 bases and J lost 2, with 10 bases in between. This CDR3 has 13 amino acids. As DNA, the CDR3 is TGTGCCAGCAGCCAAGACAGGCAAGAGACCCAGTACTTC. It encodes CASSQDRQETQYF.

The V gene is TRBV9, the J gene TRBJ1-3, with D perhaps matching TRBD1 (6 bases). The CDR3 contains 16 residues. Trimming shortened V by 0 bases and J by 4 bases, and 14 bases separated the two germline ends. Germline V gives CDR1 SGDLS, CDR2 YYNGEE. For the CDR3, the DNA is TGTGCCAGCAGCGTAGAACTGGGGGCAGCAGGAAACACCATATATTTT. Protein: CASSVELGAAGNTIYF.

The rearrangement links TRBV11-2 to TRBJ1-4; 10 bases line up with TRBD1. Trimming at V came to 5 bases and at J to 5 bases, leaving 5 bases not matched to a gene. The CDR3 is 15 residues long. Per the germline V gene, CDR1 is SGHAT and CDR2 is FQNNGV. The CDR3 DNA reads TGTGCCAGCAGCCGGGGACAGGGGACCAATGAAAAACTGTTTTTT. This codes for CASSRGQGTNEKLFF.